These 23 T cell receptor beta chains came from one sample sequenced in a study of cytomegalovirus exposure and HLA in healthy donors. Data came from immunoSEQ multiplex PCR; TCRdb stores just in-frame clones and leaves some out. The sample lists some 170,000 clones; 87% were seen once. The specimen sequenced was PBMCs. These receptors originate from a woman under 40 in good health and CMV-seronegative.

The chain joins TRBV7-9 to TRBJ2-5, with TRBD1 matching 9 bases. J was trimmed by 5 bases and V by 5 bases; bases with no gene match: 6. The CDR3 extends over 14 amino acids. Per the germline V gene, CDR1 is SEHNR and CDR2 is FQNEAQ (reference sequence). The DNA for the CDR3 is TGTGCCAGCAGCAGAAACAGGGGGCTCGAGACCCAGTACTTC. Translated: CASSRNRGLETQYF.

V is TRBV19 and J is TRBJ1-5; 7 bases align to TRBD1. This CDR3 region has 13 residues. From germline, CDR1 is LNHDA and CDR2 SQIVND (reference sequence). V shed 5 bases and J 4 bases; nucleotides not matched to a gene: 2. CDR3 region: CASSGTENQPQHF. DNA of the CDR3: TGTGCCAGTAGTGGGACAGAGAATCAGCCCCAGCATTTT. Full variable domain (outside the CDR3, taken from reference TRBV19 and TRBJ1-5): DGGITQSPKYLFRKEGQNVTLSCEQNLNHDAMYWYRQDPGQGLRLIYYSQIVNDFQKGDIAEGYSVSREKKESFPLTVTSAQKNPTAFYLCASSGTENQPQHFGDGTRLSIL.

This sequence joins TRBV30 and TRBJ2-4; D unclear. The V end was cut by 8 bases, the J end by 3 bases, with 11 bases between. The germline V gene has CDR1 GTSNPN and CDR2 SVGIG (reference sequence). The CDR3 consists of 12 residues. In nucleotides, the CDR3 is TGTGCCGGAGCCGGCGGCAAAAACATTCAGTACTTC. Protein product: CAGAGGKNIQYF.

This clone was counted a single time. V is TRBV5-6 and J is TRBJ2-7; the match to TRBD1 covers 9 bases. Per germline, CDR1 SGHDT and CDR2 YYEEEE. Losses at the gene ends were 0 bases for V and 4 bases for J; bases not matched to a gene: 2. This CDR3 contains 14 residues. CDR3 nucleotide sequence: TGTGCCAGCAGCTTGGCGGACAGGGGATACGAGCAGTACTTC. Translation: CASSLADRGYEQYF.

The V and J genes are TRBV29-1 and TRBJ1-1, with D uncertain. CDR3 length: 11 amino acids. Germline V gene sequence: CDR1 SQVTM, CDR2 ANQGSEA. V lost 7 bases and J 0 bases, leaving 6 bases between the germline ends. As DNA, the CDR3 is TGCAGCGCTCAGGTGAACACTGAAGCTTTCTTT. Encoded protein: CSAQVNTEAFF. Filled out from reference TRBV29-1 and TRBJ1-1, the complete variable domain reads SAVISQKPSRDICQRGTSLTIQCQVDSQVTMMFWYRQQPGQSLTLIATANQGSEATYESGFVIDKFPISRPNLTFSTLTVSNMSPEDSSIYLCSAQVNTEAFFGQGTRLTVV.

Details on this clone: One end of the junction is discordant with germline, which a read error may explain. The rearrangement joins TRBV2 to TRBJ1-5; a weak D match, TRBD1 (5 bases). The CDR3 extends over 15 amino acids. The germline V gene has CDR1 SNHLY and CDR2 FYNNEI. CDR3 protein: CASSPQPQGKQPQHF. CDR3 nucleotide sequence: TGTGCCAGCAGCCCACAACCCCAGGGCAAACAGCCCCAGCATTTT.

This clone was observed a few times. V is TRBV7-2 and J is TRBJ1-2; 9 bases fit TRBD1. This CDR3 comprises 16 residues. Germline CDR1 and CDR2: SGHTA and FQGNSA. V dropped 1 base and J dropped 2; count of bases not matched to a gene: 5. The CDR3 DNA follows: TGTGCCAGCAGCTTAGGATGGGGACAGGGCAACTATGGCTACACCTTC. Amino acid sequence: CASSLGWGQGNYGYTF.

The rearrangement joins TRBV2 to TRBJ2-2; 12 bases line up with TRBD1. Trimming cost V 10 bases and J 4 bases; bases outside gene matches: 7. Germline V lookup: CDR1 SNHLY, CDR2 FYNNEI. This CDR3 region has 15 residues. CDR3 sequence reads: CATRSGQGATGELFF. Here the CDR3 DNA reads TGTGCCACCAGATCGGGACAGGGGGCCACCGGGGAGCTGTTTTTT.

The rearrangement links TRBV5-1 to TRBJ1-2; D is unresolved. Germline V gene sequence: CDR1 SGHRS, CDR2 YFSETQ. V dropped 2 bases and J dropped 2 bases, with 13 bases sitting between them. The CDR3 totals 15 residues. As DNA, the CDR3 is TGCGCCAGCAGCTTTGGTCCCTTGAGCAACTATGGCTACACCTTC. Translating gives CASSFGPLSNYGYTF.

This chain uses TRBV7-2 with TRBJ2-2; D remains ambiguous. The CDR3 is 14 residues long. Germline-derived CDR1 and CDR2 are SGHTA and FQGNSA. Trimming took off 1 base at V and 2 bases at J, with 5 bases between the two ends. CDR3 loop: CASSLEPNTGELFF. CDR3 DNA: TGTGCCAGCAGCTTAGAGCCAAACACCGGGGAGCTGTTTTTT.

This chain connects TRBV11-2 to TRBJ2-7; no clear D gene. The V end was cut by 5 bases, the J end by 3 bases, with 5 bases between. The CDR3 contains 11 residues. CDR1 and CDR2 (germline): SGHAT, FQNNGV. The CDR3 spells CASSNHYEQYF. The CDR3 bases are TGTGCCAGCAGCAATCACTACGAGCAGTACTTC.

V usage is TRBV2 and J usage is TRBJ2-3; TRBD1 agrees at 8 bases. After removal of 3 bases from V and 1 base from J, the junction contained 9 bases not matched to a gene. The CDR3 is 17 residues long. Germline-derived CDR1 and CDR2 are SNHLY and FYNNEI. CDR3 sequence (DNA): TGTGCCAGCAGTGACCCCACAGGGGGGTCGGGCACAGATACGCAGTATTTT. Amino acid sequence: CASSDPTGGSGTDTQYF.

CDR3 DNA sequence: TGCGCCAGCGGTTACAGGGGGCACTACAATGAGCAGTTCTTC. Its translation is CASGYRGHYNEQFF. The rearrangement uses TRBV4-3 and TRBJ2-1; 9 bases fit TRBD1. Germline V gene sequence: CDR1 LGHNA, CDR2 YSLEER. The V gene end was trimmed by 8 bases and the J gene end by 3 bases; junction bases not matched to a gene: 5. CDR3 length: 14 residues.

CDR3 region: CASSRGQGTEAFF. The CDR3 region has the DNA TGTGCCAGCAGTAGGGGGCAGGGAACTGAAGCTTTCTTT. This rearrangement joins TRBV6-4 to TRBJ1-1, with 7 positions matching TRBD1. CDR3 size: 13 residues. Germline V gives CDR1 MRHNA, CDR2 SNTAGT. Trimming cost V 5 bases and J 5 bases; bases outside gene matches: 5.

This chain links TRBV7-9 with TRBJ2-1, with D possibly matching TRBD2 (6 bases). The CDR3 totals 12 residues. V was clipped by 7 bases and J by 8 bases, with 12 bases between them. Germline values: CDR1 SEHNR, CDR2 FQNEAQ (reference sequence). For the CDR3, the DNA is TGTGCCAGCACTCCACTAGCTGATGAGCAGTTCTTC. It is translated as CASTPLADEQFF. Variable domain in full (rest from reference TRBV7-9 and TRBJ2-1): DTGVSQNPRHKITKRGQNVTFRCDPISEHNRLYWYRQTLGQGPEFLTYFQNEAQLEKSRLLSDRFSAERPKGSFSTLEIQRTEQGDSAMYLCASTPLADEQFFGPGTRLTVL.

The chain carries TRBV6-5 and TRBJ1-2, with D tentatively TRBD1 (6 bases). V lost 0 bases and J 14 bases, leaving 19 bases between the germline ends. Per the germline V gene, CDR1 is MNHEY and CDR2 is SVGAGI. This CDR3 has 14 residues. CDR3 sequence reads: CASSYSSTSGVWTF. The CDR3 region has the DNA TGTGCCAGCAGTTACTCGAGTACTTCAGGGGTATGGACCTTC.

The chain uses TRBV2 and TRBJ2-7; D may be TRBD2 (6 bases). V lost 6 bases to trimming and J lost 0 bases, with 12 bases between them. The CDR3 consists of 14 residues. In germline, CDR1 is SNHLY, CDR2 FYNNEI. The CDR3 spells CASRRTKVSYEQYF. Here the CDR3 DNA reads TGTGCCAGCAGGCGGACTAAAGTCTCCTACGAGCAGTACTTC.

The chain carries TRBV29-1 and TRBJ2-7; D not resolved. This CDR3 spans 12 amino acids. Germline loops: CDR1 SQVTM, CDR2 ANQGSEA. Trimming took off 0 bases at V and 2 bases at J, with 5 bases between the two ends. In nucleotides, the CDR3 is TGCAGCGTTGAAGATCGCGCCTACGAGCAGTACTTC. This translates into CSVEDRAYEQYF.

V usage is TRBV28 and J usage is TRBJ2-4; TRBD2 is a possible D gene (6 bases). This CDR3 contains 14 residues. Between the trimmed V and J ends, which lost 5 bases and 6 bases, there was a span of 14 bases. Per germline, CDR1 MDHEN and CDR2 SYDVKM. This CDR3 is CASSPGLGGNIQYF. CDR3 nucleotides: TGTGCCAGCAGTCCAGGACTGGGAGGAAACATTCAGTACTTC.

This clone is a singleton in its sample. J is TRBJ2-7 and V is TRBV27; D not certain. This CDR3 is built from 12 residues. Trimming left V 4 bases short and J 1 base short, with 5 bases between. From germline, CDR1 is MNHEY and CDR2 SMNVEV (reference sequence). CDR3 region: CASSSPSYEQYF. CDR3 sequence (DNA): TGTGCCAGCAGTTCTCCTTCCTACGAGCAGTACTTC.

The J gene is TRBJ1-3, the V gene TRBV5-4; TRBD1 matches at 10 bases. This CDR3 is 14 amino acids long. Germline CDR1 and CDR2: SGHNT and YYREEE (reference sequence). With V trimmed by 4 bases and J by 7 bases, 5 bases remained unmatched. The CDR3 DNA reads TGTGCCAGCAGCACGAGGGGACAGGGGAACACCATATATTTT. Translation gives CASSTRGQGNTIYF. The complete variable domain, with remaining parts taken from reference TRBV5-4 and TRBJ1-3, reads ETGVTQSPTHLIKTRGQQVTLRCSSQSGHNTVSWYQQALGQGPQFIFQYYREEENGRGNFPPRFSGLQFPNYSSELNVNALELDDSALYLCASSTRGQGNTIYFGEGSWLTVV.

The V call is TRBV10-1, the J call TRBJ1-5; D gene unclear. The CDR3 has 13 amino acids. Germline V gene data show CDR1 as WNHNN and CDR2 as SYGVQD (reference sequence). V was cut by 2 bases and J by 4 bases, with 6 bases left in between. CDR3 amino acids: CASSETGNQPQHF. As DNA, the CDR3 is TGCGCCAGCAGTGAGACCGGGAATCAGCCCCAGCATTTT.

Here the CDR3 DNA reads TGTGCCAGCAAGAGAGAGACCCAGTACTTC. Translation: CASKRETQYF. The gene calls are TRBV2 and TRBJ2-5; no clear D. V lost 7 bases, J lost 4 bases, and 4 bases lay in between. Germline V lookup: CDR1 SNHLY, CDR2 FYNNEI. This CDR3 region has 10 residues.